The rows below give T cell receptor beta chains drawn from one sample of a study of identifying expanded T cells in peripheral blood. This table comes from immunoSEQ multiplex PCR, and its TCRdb copy is limited to in-frame clones, with some not included. This sample has some 91,000 clones, with approximately 88% found just once. The sequenced material came from blood. The receptors here all came from a person aged 18 to 75 in good health. Each CDR3 is given with its conserved first and last residue. Fields, in order: D gene, CDR3 length, clone size, J gene, V gene, CDR3 DNA, CDR3 protein. The D gene is left open where the match is weak. Size tells how often a clone was seen (once, few, many) or the class of an expanded clone, and some rows leave it out.

D: NA; length: 15; size: NA; J: TRBJ2-3; V: TRBV6-4; DNA: TGTGCCAGCAGTGAGATGGCAGGTTCCACAGATACGCAGTATTTT; CDR3: CASSEMAGSTDTQYF
D: TRBD1; length: 15; size: NA; J: TRBJ2-2; V: TRBV12-5; DNA: TGTGCTAGTGGTCGGACAGGGTCTTTTGCCGGGGAGCTGTTTTTT; CDR3: CASGRTGSFAGELFF
D: TRBD1; length: 15; size: NA; J: TRBJ1-4; V: TRBV27; DNA: TGTGCCAGCAGTCGCTGGACAGGGGAGGATGAAAAACTGTTTTTT; CDR3: CASSRWTGEDEKLFF
D: NA; length: 14; size: few; J: TRBJ2-7; V: TRBV19; DNA: TGTGCCAGGACGAACGGCGCCTTTCCCTACGAGCAGTACTTC; CDR3: CARTNGAFPYEQYF
D: TRBD2; length: 16; size: NA; J: TRBJ2-1; V: TRBV6-4; DNA: TGTGCCAGCAGTGACTCCGGGGGTAGCGGGGACTCAGGGAAGTTCTTC; CDR3: CASSDSGGSGDSGKFF
D: NA; length: 14; size: NA; J: TRBJ1-1; V: TRBV14; DNA: TGTGCCAGCAGCCAGATTACAGGGCCCACTGAAGCTTTCTTT; CDR3: CASSQITGPTEAFF
D: NA; length: 11; size: NA; J: TRBJ1-6; V: TRBV7-9; DNA: TGTGCCAGCAGCTCAGGGGTACCCCTCCACTTT; CDR3: CASSSGVPLHF
D: TRBD2; length: 15; size: NA; J: TRBJ2-1; V: TRBV9; DNA: TGTGCCAGCAGCTTTAGCGGGGGGGGATACAATGAGCAGTTCTTC; CDR3: CASSFSGGGYNEQFF
D: TRBD1; length: 15; size: NA; J: TRBJ1-4; V: TRBV6-1; DNA: TGTGCCAGCAGTGATTTAGGGACAGGCTTTGAAAAACTGTTTTTT; CDR3: CASSDLGTGFEKLFF
D: NA; length: 12; size: once; J: TRBJ2-7; V: TRBV29-1; DNA: TGCAGCGTTGTCGAGTCTTCAACCGAGCAGTACTTC; CDR3: CSVVESSTEQYF
D: TRBD2; length: 15; size: NA; J: TRBJ2-1; V: TRBV6-5; DNA: TGTGCCAGCAGTGGTATAGCGGGGGACTACAATGAGCAGTTCTTC; CDR3: CASSGIAGDYNEQFF
D: NA; length: 14; size: NA; J: TRBJ1-1; V: TRBV30; DNA: TGTGCCTGGAGGCGGGACGGTCAGAACACTGAAGCTTTCTTT; CDR3: CAWRRDGQNTEAFF
D: TRBD2; length: 13; size: once; J: TRBJ2-3; V: TRBV6-5; DNA: TGTGCCAGCACAGCGGGAGTGGGGGATACGCAGTATTTT; CDR3: CASTAGVGDTQYF
D: NA; length: 14; size: NA; J: TRBJ2-2; V: TRBV5-1; DNA: TGCGCCAGCAGCGTAGACTCGAACACCGGGGAGCTGTTTTTT; CDR3: CASSVDSNTGELFF
D: NA; length: 12; size: NA; J: TRBJ2-7; V: TRBV7-9; DNA: TGTGCCAGCAGCCAAAACACCTACGAGCAGTACTTC; CDR3: CASSQNTYEQYF
D: NA; length: 16; size: NA; J: TRBJ2-3; V: TRBV2; DNA: TGTGCCAGCAGTGAGGGAGGGGGGGCCAGCACAGATACGCAGTATTTT; CDR3: CASSEGGGASTDTQYF
D: NA; length: 15; size: once; J: TRBJ2-5; V: TRBV5-1; DNA: TGCGCCAGCAGCTTGAATCAGGGGAGGCAAGAGACCCAGTACTTC; CDR3: CASSLNQGRQETQYF
D: NA; length: 17; size: NA; J: TRBJ2-3; V: TRBV2; DNA: TGTGCCAGCTCCGGGACATGGGGGCAAGCTAGCACAGATACGCAGTATTTT; CDR3: CASSGTWGQASTDTQYF
D: TRBD2; length: 14; size: NA; J: TRBJ2-1; V: TRBV7-7; DNA: TGTGCCAGCAGCTCGCAGGCGGGAGATAATGAGCAGTTCTTC; CDR3: CASSSQAGDNEQFF
D: TRBD1; length: 16; size: NA; J: TRBJ2-3; V: TRBV19; DNA: TGTGCCAGTAGCTCAATACAGGGACAGGGAACAGATACGCAGTATTTT; CDR3: CASSSIQGQGTDTQYF
D: NA; length: 13; size: NA; J: TRBJ2-7; V: TRBV6-1; DNA: TGTGCCAGCGGACTGGCACGGATCTACGAGCAGTACTTC; CDR3: CASGLARIYEQYF
D: NA; length: 15; size: once; J: TRBJ2-1; V: TRBV11-2; DNA: TGTGCCAGCAGCGCCTCCGGGACGGTCTACAATGAGCAGTTCTTC; CDR3: CASSASGTVYNEQFF
D: NA; length: 16; size: NA; J: TRBJ1-5; V: TRBV21-1; DNA: TGTGCCAGCAGCAAAGATGGGGGGCCGGTGGATCAGCCCCAGCATTTT; CDR3: CASSKDGGPVDQPQHF
D: NA; length: 14; size: NA; J: TRBJ2-3; V: TRBV30; DNA: TGTGCCTGGAAGAAAGCTAGCGGCACAGATACGCAGTATTTT; CDR3: CAWKKASGTDTQYF
D: NA; length: 14; size: NA; J: TRBJ1-1; V: TRBV2; DNA: TGTGCCAGCAGACCCAGGGCCCTGAACACTGAAGCTTTCTTT; CDR3: CASRPRALNTEAFF
D: NA; length: 13; size: NA; J: TRBJ2-5; V: TRBV6-5; DNA: TGTGCCGCAGGGGCTCGGGGGTGGGAGACCCAGTACTTC; CDR3: CAAGARGWETQYF
D: NA; length: 16; size: NA; J: TRBJ2-7; V: TRBV11-2; DNA: TGTGCCAGCAGCTTAGCGTTTTCAGGAAATATTTACGAGCAGTACTTC; CDR3: CASSLAFSGNIYEQYF
D: TRBD2; length: 14; size: NA; J: TRBJ2-1; V: TRBV7-2; DNA: TGTGCCAGCAGAAAGGGCGGGAGCTACAATGAGCAGTTCTTC; CDR3: CASRKGGSYNEQFF
D: NA; length: 12; size: once; J: TRBJ2-3; V: TRBV5-4; DNA: TGTGCCAGCGGAGCCCGGGAGAATACGCAGTATTTT; CDR3: CASGARENTQYF
D: NA; length: 15; size: once; J: TRBJ2-3; V: TRBV5-1; DNA: TGCGCCAGCCGGCTGGACACTTGGAGCACAGATACGCAGTATTTT; CDR3: CASRLDTWSTDTQYF
D: NA; length: 15; size: NA; J: TRBJ2-7; V: TRBV19; DNA: TGTGCCAGTAGTTATGGCGGGGCCGAGCGCTACGAGCAGTACTTC; CDR3: CASSYGGAERYEQYF